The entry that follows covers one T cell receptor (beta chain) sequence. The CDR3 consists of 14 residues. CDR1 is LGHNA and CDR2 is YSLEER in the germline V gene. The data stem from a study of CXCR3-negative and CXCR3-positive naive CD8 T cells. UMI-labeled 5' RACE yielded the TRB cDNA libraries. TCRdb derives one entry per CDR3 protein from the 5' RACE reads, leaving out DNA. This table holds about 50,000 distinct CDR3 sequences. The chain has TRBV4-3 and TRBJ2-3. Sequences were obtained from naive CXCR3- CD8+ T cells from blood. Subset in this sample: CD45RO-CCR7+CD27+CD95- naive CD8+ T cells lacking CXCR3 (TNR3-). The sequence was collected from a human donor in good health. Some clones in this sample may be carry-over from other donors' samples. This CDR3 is CASSHRASPDTQYF.